The T cell receptor (beta chain) described here comes from a study of blood T cell repertoires in COVID-19. The overall study: Some COVID-19 samples were acute and others convalescent; all came from the United States, Italy and Spain. T cells, B-cell-depleted T cells, or PBMCs provided the cDNA or gDNA that served as material.

In the source study's methods: Amplification with reference gene primers provided the estimates of nucleated cell counts. Clones were read by immunoSEQ multiplex PCR, and TCRdb kept only the in-frame ones, dropping some. The D gene and trimming were derived from the DNA, and the V and J assignments and clone size from that table. The table includes over 250,000 clones, around 90% detected once. The sample holds a few counts of this clone. The sequenced sample was peripheral blood. The TCR was taken from a man between 50 and 59 years old with acute or convalescent COVID-19.

The CDR3 sequence is CASSQGPAGGRETQYF. CDR3 DNA: TGCGCCAGCAGCCAAGGTCCAGCGGGGGGGCGAGAGACCCAGTACTTC. The rearrangement links TRBV4-1 to TRBJ2-5; 10 bases agree with TRBD2. V trimming: 1 base; J trimming: 4 bases; junction bases outside the gene matches: 6. Per germline, CDR1 MGHRA and CDR2 YSYEKL. This CDR3 comprises 16 residues.